The sequence of this T cell receptor (beta chain) was determined in a study of T cell responses to AZD1222 COVID-19 vaccine. General study results and limits: The breadth and depth of Spike-specific TCRs increased once two AZD1222 doses had been given.

The repertoire was sequenced with immunoSEQ multiplex PCR; TCRdb's copy has only in-frame clones and lacks some. The data contain more than 250,000 clones, more than 80% of them singletons. Worth noting for this clone: The antigen is undetermined.

CDR1 is MGHRA and CDR2 is YSYEKL in the germline V gene. The CDR3 contains 14 residues. Trimming removed 1 base at V and 7 bases at J, with 13 bases between. The TCR originated in an adult in good health. Sequenced material: peripheral blood, taken on day 0 of AZD1222 vaccination. The chain links TRBV4-1 to TRBJ1-2, with no clear D. This CDR3 is CASSQGRWPGGYTF. As DNA, the CDR3 is TGCGCCAGCAGCCAAGGGAGGTGGCCGGGTGGCTACACCTTC.